This record looks at one TCR beta chain sequence and its context. Its antigen remains unidentified. Per germline, CDR1 SGHTA and CDR2 FQGNSA. This CDR3 contains 13 residues. The ends lost 5 bases at V and 2 bases at J; junction bases unmatched: 1. This sample was taken from a study of OX40 agonist ivuxolimab in advanced cancers. Study in general: Intravenous ivuxolimab was administered to patients every 2 weeks at 0.01 to 10 mg/kg. Partial responses occurred in Three dose-escalation patients, one with hepatocellular carcinoma and two with cutaneous melanoma. Study results and caveats: Relative to CD4+, CD8+ T cells held more expanded clones on average.

The repertoire was sequenced with immunoSEQ multiplex PCR; TCRdb's copy has only in-frame clones and lacks some. The sample has roughly 20,000 clones, about 86% seen once. The receptor comes from an adult with an advanced solid tumor such as melanoma, head and neck, liver or kidney cancer. The sample was CD4+ or CD8+ T cells sorted from blood, taken in a trial of the OX40 agonist ivuxolimab. The V gene is TRBV7-2, the J gene TRBJ2-7; 9 bases match TRBD2. CDR3 protein: CASSPSGAYEQYF. The CDR3 coding sequence is TGTGCCAGCAGCCCTAGCGGGGCCTACGAGCAGTACTTC. Full variable domain (outside the CDR3, taken from reference TRBV7-2 and TRBJ2-7): GAGVSQSPSNKVTEKGKDVELRCDPISGHTALYWYRQSLGQGLEFLIYFQGNSAPDKSGLPSDRFSAERTGGSVSTLTIQRTQQEDSAVYLCASSPSGAYEQYFGPGTRLTVT.